The 17 T cell receptor beta chains in this list originate from one sample, sequenced in a study of response to subunit inactivated influenza vaccine. TCRdb re-derived calls from the RT-PCR reads in MiXCR, one entry per CDR3 protein. The sample carries roughly 620,000 distinct CDR3 sequences, over 9% recorded once. These same records also appear under a second study, on T cells expressing NK-cell markers. This second report adds: 5'RACE template switching built TCR beta cDNA with unique molecular identifiers.

The starting material was PBMCs from blood, obtained on the day of vaccination. These receptors all come from a man in his fifties who received an inactivated influenza vaccine.

The table lists this clonotype with a few counts. V is TRBV18 and J is TRBJ2-5, with 12 bases that match TRBD2. The V gene's germline CDR1 is KGHSH and CDR2 LQKENI. This CDR3 spans 16 amino acids. The J segment lost 5 bases and the V segment lost 3 bases, leaving 7 bases of the junction unmatched. DNA for the CDR3: TGTGCCAGCTCACCGACTAGCGGGGGACCCGCGGAGACCCAGTACTTC. It encodes CASSPTSGGPAETQYF.

The table lists this clonotype with a few counts. This chain links TRBV18 with TRBJ2-3, with D perhaps given as TRBD1 or TRBD2 (5 bases each). V gave up 0 bases and J gave up 2 bases, with 9 bases separating them. The CDR3 is 15 residues long. CDR1 is KGHSH and CDR2 is LQKENI in the germline V gene. CDR3 region: CASSPPGGNTDTQYF. CDR3 DNA: TGTGCCAGCTCACCACCTGGGGGAAACACAGATACGCAGTATTTT.

The genes are TRBV28 and TRBJ1-2, with D tentatively TRBD1 (6 bases). From germline, CDR1 is MDHEN and CDR2 SYDVKM. The ends were cut back, 5 bases at V and 5 bases at J, with 12 bases in the middle. This CDR3 region has 13 residues. The CDR3 reads CASSGGLRYGYTF. CDR3 nucleotides: TGTGCCAGCAGTGGGGGGCTGCGGTATGGCTACACCTTC.

This clonotype showed up many times. The chain links TRBV6-1 to TRBJ2-7, with 7 bases that match TRBD1. With V trimmed by 6 bases and J by 4 bases, 9 bases remained unmatched. Germline CDR1 MNHNS, CDR2 SASEGT. The CDR3 has 14 residues. CDR3 coding DNA: TGTGCCAGCAGACGGACCTACAGGGGATACGAGCAGTACTTC. Translated: CASRRTYRGYEQYF.

DNA for the CDR3: TGCAGTGCCCCGGGCCCGGGAAATGAGCAGTTCTTC. Amino acid sequence: CSAPGPGNEQFF. The chain recombines TRBV20-1 with TRBJ2-1; D is perhaps TRBD2 (5 bases). Germline V gene sequence: CDR1 DFQATT, CDR2 SNEGSKA (reference sequence). V shed 6 bases and J shed 7 bases, with 13 bases lying between them. The CDR3 contains 12 residues.

The V gene is TRBV4-1, the J gene TRBJ1-1; D is unresolved. The CDR3 length is 12 residues. Germline V lookup: CDR1 MGHRA, CDR2 YSYEKL. Trimming pared 7 bases from V and 1 base from J, leaving 7 bases between. Written as DNA, the CDR3 is TGCGCCAGCAAGGGAGCGAACACTGAAGCTTTCTTT. Encoded protein: CASKGANTEAFF.

The rearrangement joins TRBV29-1 to TRBJ2-3; 8 bases are a match to TRBD1. V was pared by 5 bases and J by 4 bases, with 8 bases of the junction left unmatched. CDR1 and CDR2 (germline): SQVTM, ANQGSEA. The CDR3 extends over 14 amino acids. The CDR3 region is CSVSQGARADTQYF. CDR3 coding DNA: TGCAGCGTTTCCCAGGGGGCGCGGGCAGATACGCAGTATTTT.

The V and J genes are TRBV20-1 and TRBJ1-2, with no clear D. Germline CDR1 DFQATT, CDR2 SNEGSKA (reference sequence). This CDR3 has 13 residues. V lost 2 bases to trimming and J lost 7 bases, with 14 bases between them. CDR3 sequence reads: CSARRVEELGYTF. CDR3 bases: TGCAGTGCTAGAAGGGTGGAAGAACTTGGCTACACCTTC.

This clonotype has only a few counts. V is TRBV6-2 or TRBV6-3 and J is TRBJ2-7; 9 bases are shared with TRBD1. The CDR3 totals 17 residues. The trim removed 4 bases at V and 1 base at J, leaving 11 bases unmatched. Germline values: CDR1 MNHEY, CDR2 SVGEGT. CDR3 in DNA: TGTGCCAGCAGTTCCTCCCAGCCGGGACAGGGATCCTACGAGCAGTACTTC. Translating it yields CASSSSQPGQGSYEQYF.

The J gene is TRBJ2-2, the V gene TRBV20-1; the D gene is possibly TRBD2 (5 bases). This CDR3 has 15 amino acids. Germline V CDR1 and CDR2: DFQATT, SNEGSKA (reference sequence). Trimming shortened V by 4 bases and J by 0 bases, and 12 bases separated the two germline ends. The CDR3 bases are TGCAGTGCTACCTCGAGCGGAACGAACACCGGGGAGCTGTTTTTT. Its translation is CSATSSGTNTGELFF.

The gene calls are TRBV6-5 and TRBJ2-7; D is undetermined. The CDR3 has 16 amino acids. Trimming took 2 bases from V and 2 from J, leaving 16 bases between them. Per the germline V gene, CDR1 is MNHEY and CDR2 is SVGAGI. In nucleotides, the CDR3 is TGTGCCAGCAGTTACGGCCAGATTCGACCTGCCTACGAGCAGTACTTC. It translates to CASSYGQIRPAYEQYF.

The V gene is TRBV10-3, the J gene TRBJ2-1; possibly TRBD2 for D (5 bases). This CDR3 comprises 13 residues. Germline V gene lookup returns CDR1 ENHRY and CDR2 SYGVKD. The V gene lost 8 bases and the J gene lost 6 bases, with 14 bases spanning the gap. The CDR3 DNA reads TGTGCCATCGGGCTAGCATTATCCAATGAGCAGTTCTTC. It is translated as CAIGLALSNEQFF.

This clonotype was counted at least ten times. The rearrangement uses TRBV2 and TRBJ1-4; D is unresolved. Germline V gene data show CDR1 as SNHLY and CDR2 as FYNNEI. The CDR3 is 15 amino acids. V was cut by 0 bases and J by 4 bases, with 9 bases left in between. The CDR3 spells CASSEARPYNEKLFF. The CDR3, as DNA: TGTGCCAGCAGTGAAGCACGGCCATATAATGAAAAACTGTTTTTT. The full variable domain, in which reference TRBV2 and TRBJ1-4 provide the parts outside the CDR3, is EPEVTQTPSHQVTQMGQEVILRCVPISNHLYFYWYRQILGQKVEFLVSFYNNEISEKSEIFDDQFSVERPDGSNFTLKIRSTKLEDSAMYFCASSEARPYNEKLFFGSGTQLSVL.

The chain couples TRBV3-1 to TRBJ2-7; D is undetermined. Trimming removed 4 bases at V and 0 bases at J, with 16 bases between. Per germline, CDR1 LGHDT and CDR2 YNNKEL (reference sequence). CDR3 length: 16 residues. CDR3 loop: CASSPRPTGDSYEQYF. CDR3 bases: TGTGCCAGCAGCCCACGCCCCACGGGCGACTCCTACGAGCAGTACTTC.

V is TRBV6-1 and J is TRBJ2-7; TRBD1 might be the D (5 bases). Germline lookup yields CDR1 MNHNS and CDR2 SASEGT. V shed 3 bases and J shed 4 bases, with 13 bases lying between them. This CDR3 spans 14 amino acids. CDR3 sequence (DNA): TGTGCCAGCAGTGATTGGACAAGGCCGTACGAGCAGTACTTC. As protein: CASSDWTRPYEQYF.

This clonotype was counted between two and nine times. CDR3 bases: TGCGCCAGCAGCCAAGAACCTATTTCAATCAATGAGCAGTTCTTC. Encoded protein: CASSQEPISINEQFF. The rearrangement uses TRBV4-1 and TRBJ2-1; D is unresolved. Germline CDR1 MGHRA, CDR2 YSYEKL. V was cut by 0 bases and J by 6 bases, with 12 bases left in between. CDR3 length: 15 amino acids.

The genes are TRBV7-3 and TRBJ1-2; D unclear. CDR3 length: 16 amino acids. The germline V and J ends were trimmed by 5 bases and 1 base, with 17 bases remaining between them. CDR1 and CDR2 (germline): SGHTA, FQGTGA. In DNA, the CDR3 is TGTGCCAGCAGCCTACACCCTCGGAACAGTAACTATGGCTACACCTTC. Translated: CASSLHPRNSNYGYTF.